The 3 T cell receptor beta chains in this list originate from one sample, sequenced in a study of blood T cell repertoires in COVID-19. Assay: immunoSEQ multiplex PCR; the TCRdb copy retains only in-frame clones and omits some. Of a few hundred thousand clones in the sample, about 87% were seen once. The sequencing sample was made of peripheral blood. The receptors shown here come from a woman aged 65 to 85 with active or convalescent COVID-19.

The chain links TRBV19 to TRBJ2-1; a weak D match, TRBD2 (7 bases). The CDR3 runs 15 residues. Germline-derived CDR1 and CDR2 are LNHDA and SQIVND (reference sequence). The germline V and J ends were trimmed by 9 bases and 4 bases, with 19 bases remaining between them. Here the CDR3 reads CASGSRGPLYNEQFF. Here the CDR3 DNA reads TGTGCCAGCGGGTCGCGGGGGCCCTTATACAATGAGCAGTTCTTC. Combining the CDR3 with reference TRBV19 and TRBJ2-1 gives the whole variable domain DGGITQSPKYLFRKEGQNVTLSCEQNLNHDAMYWYRQDPGQGLRLIYYSQIVNDFQKGDIAEGYSVSREKKESFPLTVTSAQKNPTAFYLCASGSRGPLYNEQFFGPGTRLTVL.

The chain recombines TRBV6-5 with TRBJ1-1; the D is unclear. This CDR3 region has 14 residues. Trimming stripped 8 bases from V and 0 bases from J, with 13 bases between. The V gene's germline CDR1 is MNHEY and CDR2 SVGAGI. CDR3 nucleotides: TGTGCCAGCCCACGCAGCAGCGTGAACACTGAAGCTTTCTTT. Translated: CASPRSSVNTEAFF.

CDR3 nucleotides: TGTGCCAGCATCTCCGCCGGGACAACCGGAAACACCATATATTTT. Its translation: CASISAGTTGNTIYF. The rearrangement uses TRBV6-5 and TRBJ1-3; weak D call: TRBD1 (6 bases). In germline, CDR1 is MNHEY, CDR2 SVGAGI. Trimming cost V 7 bases and J 4 bases, with 17 bases left between them. This CDR3 region has 15 residues.